The present TCR beta chain was sequenced within a study of identical twins. TCRdb reanalysed the 5' RACE reads using MiXCR and keeps one entry per CDR3 protein. The sample consists of around 690,000 distinct CDR3 sequences, 21% of them appearing once. From germline, CDR1 is MGHDK and CDR2 SYGVNS. V was pared by 4 bases and J by 1 base, with 5 bases between. This CDR3 comprises 12 residues. Whole-study results and caveats: Out-of-frame alpha sequences shared between twins exhibited an excess of low generation probability. Within cord blood, abundant beta clonotypes carried fewer insertions, but memory repertoires showed no such trend.

This clonotype was observed at least ten times. The antigen is undetermined. These data were likewise used in another study, on T cells expressing NK-cell markers. That study adds: Eight donors were sequenced, seven testing HCMV-seropositive and one testing seronegative. The study did not resolve the HCMV specificity of expanded NKG2C+ T cell clones.

The chain is built from TRBV25-1 and TRBJ2-7, with no clear D. The sequencing sample was made of PBMCs. This TCR derives from a woman aged 18-35 years in good health. Here the CDR3 reads CASSVRSYEQYF. The CDR3 DNA follows: TGTGCCAGCAGTGTTAGGTCCTACGAGCAGTACTTC.